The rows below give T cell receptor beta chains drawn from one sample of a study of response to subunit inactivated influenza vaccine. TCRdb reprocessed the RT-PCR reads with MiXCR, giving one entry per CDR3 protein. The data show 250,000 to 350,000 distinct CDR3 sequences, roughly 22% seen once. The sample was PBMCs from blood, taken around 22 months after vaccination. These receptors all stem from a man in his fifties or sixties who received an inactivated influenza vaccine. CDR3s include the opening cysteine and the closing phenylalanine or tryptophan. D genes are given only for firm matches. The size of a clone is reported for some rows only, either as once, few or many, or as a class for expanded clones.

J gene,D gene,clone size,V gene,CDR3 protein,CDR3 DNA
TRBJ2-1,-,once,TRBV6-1,CASRTTRGDEQFF,TGTGCCAGCCGGACGACTCGAGGCGATGAGCAGTTCTTC
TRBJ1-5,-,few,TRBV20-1,CSARGSGAAYNQPQHF,TGCAGTGCTAGAGGTTCAGGGGCGGCCTACAATCAGCCCCAGCATTTT
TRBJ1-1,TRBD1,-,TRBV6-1,CASRTGKNTEAFF,TGTGCCAGCAGGACAGGGAAGAACACTGAAGCTTTCTTT
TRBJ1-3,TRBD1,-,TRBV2,CASTPTQGALLFRNTIYF,TGTGCCAGCACCCCCACCCAGGGGGCCTTATTATTTAGAAACACCATATATTTT
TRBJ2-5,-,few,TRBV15,CATRAGVQETQYF,TGTGCCACCAGGGCAGGAGTGCAAGAGACCCAGTACTTC
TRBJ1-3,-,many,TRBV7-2,CASSSLTGNTIYF,TGTGCCAGCAGTTCGCTGACAGGAAACACCATATATTTT
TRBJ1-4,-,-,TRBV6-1,CASSVFGPPRFF,TGTGCCAGCAGTGTATTTGGACCTCCTAGGTTTTTT
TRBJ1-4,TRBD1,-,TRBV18,CASSGQGAIEKLFF,TGTGCCAGCTCGGGACAGGGGGCGATTGAAAAACTGTTTTTT
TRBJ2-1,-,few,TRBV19,CASRAQGSYNEQFF,TGTGCCAGTAGAGCTCAGGGTTCCTACAATGAGCAGTTCTTC
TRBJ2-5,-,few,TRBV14,CASGGETQYF,TGTGCCAGCGGTGGAGAGACCCAGTACTTC
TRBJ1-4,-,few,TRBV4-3,CASSPQFGHNEKLFF,TGCGCCAGCAGCCCGCAATTTGGACACAATGAAAAACTGTTTTTT
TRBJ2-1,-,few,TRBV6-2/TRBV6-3,CASQFTKVGMTYNEQFF,TGTGCCAGCCAGTTCACTAAAGTTGGGATGACCTACAATGAGCAGTTCTTC
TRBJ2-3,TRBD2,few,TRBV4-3,CASSQEASGRRDTQYF,TGCGCCAGCAGCCAAGAGGCTAGCGGGAGGAGAGATACGCAGTATTTT
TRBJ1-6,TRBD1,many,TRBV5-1,CASSLVGTGDSPLHF,TGCGCCAGCAGCTTGGTCGGGACAGGGGATTCACCCCTCCACTTT
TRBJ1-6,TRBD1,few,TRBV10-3,CAISEGQEGNSPLHF,TGTGCCATCAGTGAGGGACAGGAGGGCAATTCACCCCTCCACTTT
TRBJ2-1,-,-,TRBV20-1,CSARDVGTYNEQFF,TGCAGTGCTAGAGATGTGGGGACCTACAATGAGCAGTTCTTC
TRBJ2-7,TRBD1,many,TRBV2,CASSDPGQVHSYEQYF,TGTGCCAGCAGTGACCCGGGACAGGTGCACTCCTACGAGCAGTACTTC
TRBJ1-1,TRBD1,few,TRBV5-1,CASSFEGAGEAFF,TGCGCCAGCAGCTTCGAGGGGGCAGGTGAAGCTTTCTTT
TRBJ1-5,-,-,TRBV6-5,CASSYGQLNQPQHF,TGTGCCAGCAGTTACGGGCAGCTAAATCAGCCCCAGCATTTT
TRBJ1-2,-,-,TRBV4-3,CASSQDGIGGYTF,TGCGCCAGCAGCCAAGACGGTATTGGTGGCTACACCTTC
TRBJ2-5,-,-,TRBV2,CASASGIVQETQYF,TGTGCCAGTGCATCCGGGATAGTCCAAGAGACCCAGTACTTC
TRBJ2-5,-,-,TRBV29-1,CSGGTAQETQYF,TGCAGCGGCGGGACAGCTCAAGAGACCCAGTACTTC
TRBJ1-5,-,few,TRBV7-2,CASSLIDLGQPQHF,TGTGCCAGCAGCTTAATCGATTTGGGCCAGCCCCAGCATTTT
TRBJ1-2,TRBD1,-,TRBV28,CASNSIGQGIWGYTF,TGTGCCAGCAATAGCATAGGACAGGGGATCTGGGGCTACACCTTC
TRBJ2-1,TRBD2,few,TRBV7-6,CASSLTLAGGYNEQFF,TGTGCCAGCAGCTTGACTCTAGCGGGGGGATACAATGAGCAGTTCTTC
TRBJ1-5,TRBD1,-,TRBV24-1,CAMTGVLGAQHF,TGTGCCATGACAGGGGTTCTAGGAGCCCAGCATTTT
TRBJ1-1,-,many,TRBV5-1,CASTQAGTLNTEAFF,TGCGCCAGCACCCAAGCCGGGACACTAAACACTGAAGCTTTCTTT
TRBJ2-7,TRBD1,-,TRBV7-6,CASSLEGQGGEQYF,TGTGCCAGCAGCTTAGAGGGACAGGGGGGCGAGCAGTACTTC
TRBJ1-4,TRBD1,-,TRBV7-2,CASSPTGTDNEKLFF,TGTGCCAGCAGCCCCACCGGGACAGATAATGAAAAACTGTTTTTT
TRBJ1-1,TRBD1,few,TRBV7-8,CASSLHRDREAFF,TGTGCCAGCAGCTTACACCGGGACAGAGAAGCTTTCTTT
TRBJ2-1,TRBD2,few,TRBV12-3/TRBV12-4,CASSRGLAGEWYNEQFF,TGTGCCAGCAGCCGGGGACTAGCGGGGGAATGGTACAATGAGCAGTTCTTC
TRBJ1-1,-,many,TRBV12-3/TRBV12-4,CASSPDGMNTEAFF,TGTGCCAGCAGCCCCGATGGGATGAACACTGAAGCTTTCTTT
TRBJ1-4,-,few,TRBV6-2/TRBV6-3,CASKPYRTGEKLFF,TGTGCCAGCAAACCTTACAGAACCGGCGAAAAACTGTTTTTT
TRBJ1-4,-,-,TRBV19,CASSGDLEEKLFF,TGTGCCAGTAGTGGTGACCTTGAGGAAAAACTGTTTTTT
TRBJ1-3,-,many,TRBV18,CASSPSGNTIYF,TGTGCCAGCTCACCATCCGGAAACACCATATATTTT
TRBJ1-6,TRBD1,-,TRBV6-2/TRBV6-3,CASSYGSRTGVSPLHF,TGTGCCAGCAGTTACGGTTCCAGGACAGGGGTTTCACCCCTCCACTTT
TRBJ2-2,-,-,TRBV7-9,CASSSGIGELFF,TGTGCCAGCAGCAGTGGCATCGGGGAGCTGTTTTTT
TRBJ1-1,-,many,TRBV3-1,CASSRSGTEAFF,TGTGCCAGCAGCCGATCTGGAACTGAAGCTTTCTTT
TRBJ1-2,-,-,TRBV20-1,CSANDRLNYGYTF,TGCAGTGCCAATGACAGGCTTAACTATGGCTACACCTTC
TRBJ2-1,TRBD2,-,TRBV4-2,CASSQDGPAGRGEQFF,TGTGCCAGCAGCCAAGATGGTCCAGCGGGAAGGGGTGAGCAGTTCTTC
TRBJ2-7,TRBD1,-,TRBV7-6,CASSAKPGQASYEQYF,TGTGCCAGCAGCGCAAAGCCGGGACAGGCCTCCTACGAGCAGTACTTC
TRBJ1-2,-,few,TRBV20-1,CSAREGAKVGYTF,TGCAGTGCTAGAGAGGGGGCTAAGGTGGGCTACACCTTC